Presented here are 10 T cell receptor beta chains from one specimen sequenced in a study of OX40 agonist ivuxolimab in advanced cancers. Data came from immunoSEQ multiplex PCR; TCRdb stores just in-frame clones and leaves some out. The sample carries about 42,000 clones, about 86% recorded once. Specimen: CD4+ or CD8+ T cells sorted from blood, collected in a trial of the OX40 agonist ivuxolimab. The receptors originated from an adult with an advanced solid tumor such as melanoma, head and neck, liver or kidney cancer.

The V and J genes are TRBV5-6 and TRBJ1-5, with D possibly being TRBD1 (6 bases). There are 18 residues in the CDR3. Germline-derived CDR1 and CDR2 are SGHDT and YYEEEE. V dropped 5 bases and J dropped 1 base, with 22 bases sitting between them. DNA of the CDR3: TGTGCCAGCAGATTCCCTGGGCAGGGGCCCCCCAGCAATCAGCCCCAGCATTTT. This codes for CASRFPGQGPPSNQPQHF.

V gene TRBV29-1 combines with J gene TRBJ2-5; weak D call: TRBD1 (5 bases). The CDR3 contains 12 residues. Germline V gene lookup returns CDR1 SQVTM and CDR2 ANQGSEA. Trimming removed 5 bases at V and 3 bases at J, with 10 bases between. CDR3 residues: CSVSATEETQYF. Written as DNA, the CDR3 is TGCAGCGTTTCTGCGACAGAAGAGACCCAGTACTTC.

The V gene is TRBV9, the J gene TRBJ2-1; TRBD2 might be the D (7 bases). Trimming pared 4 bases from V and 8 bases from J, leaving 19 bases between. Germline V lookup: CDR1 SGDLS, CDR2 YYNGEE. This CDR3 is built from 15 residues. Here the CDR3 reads CASSSEGGPGDEQFF. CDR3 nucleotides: TGTGCCAGCAGCTCAGAGGGGGGGCCCGGTGATGAGCAGTTCTTC.

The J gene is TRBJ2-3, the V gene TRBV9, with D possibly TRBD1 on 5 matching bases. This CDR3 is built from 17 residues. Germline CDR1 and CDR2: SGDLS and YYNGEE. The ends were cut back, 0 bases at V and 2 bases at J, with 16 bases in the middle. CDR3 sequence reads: CASSVAQGQDLTDTQYF. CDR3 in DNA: TGTGCCAGCAGCGTAGCCCAGGGCCAAGACCTCACAGATACGCAGTATTTT.

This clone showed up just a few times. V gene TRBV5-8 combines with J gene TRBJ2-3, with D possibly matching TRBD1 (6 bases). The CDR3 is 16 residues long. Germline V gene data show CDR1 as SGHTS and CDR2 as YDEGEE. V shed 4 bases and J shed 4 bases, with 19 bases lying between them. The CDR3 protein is CASSLGPGATPDTQYF. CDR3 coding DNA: TGTGCCAGCAGCCTAGGACCAGGGGCGACCCCAGATACGCAGTATTTT.

CDR3 sequence (DNA): TGTGCCAGCAGCTTGGGGCGGGGTCGGCACACCGGGGAGCTGTTTTTT. Translated: CASSLGRGRHTGELFF. The genes are TRBV5-8 and TRBJ2-2; D is possibly TRBD2 (6 bases). V was shortened by 0 bases and J by 3 bases, with 12 bases between the two germline ends. Per the germline V gene, CDR1 is SGHTS and CDR2 is YDEGEE. The CDR3 extends over 16 amino acids.

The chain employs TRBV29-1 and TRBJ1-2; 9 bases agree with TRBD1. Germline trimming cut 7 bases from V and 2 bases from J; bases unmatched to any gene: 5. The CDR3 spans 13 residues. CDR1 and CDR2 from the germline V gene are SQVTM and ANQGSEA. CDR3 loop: CSAPGTGNYGYTF. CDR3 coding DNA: TGCAGCGCTCCCGGGACAGGGAACTATGGCTACACCTTC.

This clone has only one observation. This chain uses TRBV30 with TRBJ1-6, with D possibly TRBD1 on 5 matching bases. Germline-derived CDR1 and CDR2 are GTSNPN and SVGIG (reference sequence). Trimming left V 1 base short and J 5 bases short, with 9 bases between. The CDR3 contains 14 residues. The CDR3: CAWSGSGNNSPLHF. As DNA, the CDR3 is TGTGCCTGGAGTGGGTCAGGGAATAATTCACCCCTCCACTTT.

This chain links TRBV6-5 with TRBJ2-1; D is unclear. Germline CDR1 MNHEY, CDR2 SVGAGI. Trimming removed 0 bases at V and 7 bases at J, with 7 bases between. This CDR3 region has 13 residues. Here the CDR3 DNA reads TGTGCCAGCAGTTACTCGGGCGAAAATGAGCAGTTCTTC. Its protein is CASSYSGENEQFF.

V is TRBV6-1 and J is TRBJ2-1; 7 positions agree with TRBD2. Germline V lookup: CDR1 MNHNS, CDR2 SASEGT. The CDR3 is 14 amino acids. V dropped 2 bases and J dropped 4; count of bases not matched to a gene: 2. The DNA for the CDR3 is TGTGCCAGCAGTGAAATCGGGGGGTACAATGAGCAGTTCTTC. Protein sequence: CASSEIGGYNEQFF.